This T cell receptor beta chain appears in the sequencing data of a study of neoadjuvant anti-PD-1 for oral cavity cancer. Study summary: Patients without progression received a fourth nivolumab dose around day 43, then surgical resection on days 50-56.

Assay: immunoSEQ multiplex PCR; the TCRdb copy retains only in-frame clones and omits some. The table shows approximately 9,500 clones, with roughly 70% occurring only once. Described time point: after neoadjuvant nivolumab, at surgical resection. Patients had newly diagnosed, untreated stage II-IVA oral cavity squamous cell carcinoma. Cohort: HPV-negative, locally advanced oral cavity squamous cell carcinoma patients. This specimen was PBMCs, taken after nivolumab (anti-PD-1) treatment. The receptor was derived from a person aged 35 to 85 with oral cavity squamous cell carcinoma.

The CDR3: CASSPARLAHNEQFF. As DNA, the CDR3 is TGTGCCAGCAGTCCTGCCCGACTAGCTCACAATGAGCAGTTCTTC. The V call is TRBV5-6, the J call TRBJ2-1; 7 positions match TRBD2. CDR1 is SGHDT, CDR2 YYEEEE, per germline. The CDR3 runs 15 residues. V shed 5 bases, J shed 5 bases, and the junction held 10 bases outside the gene matches.